Detailed here is one T cell receptor beta chain. What it binds is not known. This specimen comes from a study of T cell responses to AZD1222 COVID-19 vaccine. Whole-study results and caveats: It was only five to seven AZD1222 recipients who were seropositive at baseline. Recipients of two AZD1222 doses showed rising Spike-specific TCR breadth and depth. The donor cohort was predominantly white British with a female majority, and clonal diversity may have been underestimated.

The CDR3 runs to 17 residues. V gave up 5 bases and J gave up 5 bases; unmatched junction bases: 9. Per the germline V gene, CDR1 is MGHRA and CDR2 is YSYEKL. Profiled with immunoSEQ multiplex PCR; TCRdb holds only in-frame clones, not every one. The repertoire holds 68,000 or so clones, with roughly 90% as singletons. J is TRBJ2-3 and V is TRBV4-1; TRBD2 aligns across 14 bases. The starting material was peripheral blood, obtained on day 0 of AZD1222 vaccination. The clonotype was recovered from an adult in good health. The CDR3 DNA reads as TGCGCCAGCAGCAAGTTGGGACTAGCGGGAGTGGGAGATACGCAGTATTTT. This encodes CASSKLGLAGVGDTQYF.